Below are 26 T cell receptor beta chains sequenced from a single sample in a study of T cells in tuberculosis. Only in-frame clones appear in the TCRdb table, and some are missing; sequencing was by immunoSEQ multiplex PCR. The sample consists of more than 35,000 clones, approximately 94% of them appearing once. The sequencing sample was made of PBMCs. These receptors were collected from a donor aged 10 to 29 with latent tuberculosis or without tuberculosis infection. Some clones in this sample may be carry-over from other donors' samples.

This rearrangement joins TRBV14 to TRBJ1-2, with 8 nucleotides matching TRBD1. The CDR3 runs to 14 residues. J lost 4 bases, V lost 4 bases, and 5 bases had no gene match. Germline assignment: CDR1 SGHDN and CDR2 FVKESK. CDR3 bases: TGTGCCAGCAGCCCGCAGGGGGCTGGCTATGGCTACACCTTC. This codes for CASSPQGAGYGYTF. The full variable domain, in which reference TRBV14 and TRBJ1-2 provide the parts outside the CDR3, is EAGVTQFPSHSVIEKGQTVTLRCDPISGHDNLYWYRRVMGKEIKFLLHFVKESKQDESGMPNNRFLAERTGGTYSTLKVQPAELEDSGVYFCASSPQGAGYGYTFGSGTRLTVV.

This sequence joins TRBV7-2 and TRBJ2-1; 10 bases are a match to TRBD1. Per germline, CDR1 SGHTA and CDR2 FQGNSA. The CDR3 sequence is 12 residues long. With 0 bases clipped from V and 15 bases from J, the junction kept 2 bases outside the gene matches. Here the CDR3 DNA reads TGTGCCAGCAGCTTAGCTGGACAGGGGGTGTTCTTC. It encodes CASSLAGQGVFF. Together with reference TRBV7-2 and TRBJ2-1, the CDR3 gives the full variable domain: GAGVSQSPSNKVTEKGKDVELRCDPISGHTALYWYRQSLGQGLEFLIYFQGNSAPDKSGLPSDRFSAERTGGSVSTLTIQRTQQEDSAVYLCASSLAGQGVFFGPGTRLTVL.

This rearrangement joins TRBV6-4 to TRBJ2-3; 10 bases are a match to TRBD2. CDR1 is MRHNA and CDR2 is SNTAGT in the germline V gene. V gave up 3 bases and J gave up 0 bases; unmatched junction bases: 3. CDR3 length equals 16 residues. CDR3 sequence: CASSEGTSDSTDTQYF. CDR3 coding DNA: TGTGCCAGCAGTGAGGGGACTAGCGATAGCACAGATACGCAGTATTTT.

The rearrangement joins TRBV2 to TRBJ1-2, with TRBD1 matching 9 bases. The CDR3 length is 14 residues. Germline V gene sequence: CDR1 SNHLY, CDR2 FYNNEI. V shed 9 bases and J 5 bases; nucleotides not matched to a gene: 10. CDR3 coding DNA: TGTGCCAGTGGGTCGACAGGGGGAGGTTATGGCTACACCTTC. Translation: CASGSTGGGYGYTF.

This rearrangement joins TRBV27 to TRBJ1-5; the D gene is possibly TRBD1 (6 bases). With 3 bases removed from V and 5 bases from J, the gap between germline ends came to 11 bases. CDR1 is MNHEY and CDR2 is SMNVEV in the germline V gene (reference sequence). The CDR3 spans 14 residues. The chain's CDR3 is CASSFRGGYQPQHF. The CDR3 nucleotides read TGTGCCAGCAGTTTCAGGGGCGGTTATCAGCCCCAGCATTTT.

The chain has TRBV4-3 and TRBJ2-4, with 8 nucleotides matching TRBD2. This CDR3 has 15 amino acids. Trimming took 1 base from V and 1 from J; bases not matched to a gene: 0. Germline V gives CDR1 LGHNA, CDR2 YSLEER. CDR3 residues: CASSQGLAAKNIQYF. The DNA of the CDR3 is TGCGCCAGCAGCCAAGGACTAGCGGCCAAAAACATTCAGTACTTC.

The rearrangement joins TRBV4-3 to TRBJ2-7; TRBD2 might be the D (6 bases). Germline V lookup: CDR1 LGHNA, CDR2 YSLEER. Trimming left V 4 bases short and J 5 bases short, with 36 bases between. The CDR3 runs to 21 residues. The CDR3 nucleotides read TGCGCCAGCAGCCTAGAAGAGTCGAGAGCCACACTAGCAGCCCCGTCTAACGAGCAGTACTTC. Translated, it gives CASSLEESRATLAAPSNEQYF.

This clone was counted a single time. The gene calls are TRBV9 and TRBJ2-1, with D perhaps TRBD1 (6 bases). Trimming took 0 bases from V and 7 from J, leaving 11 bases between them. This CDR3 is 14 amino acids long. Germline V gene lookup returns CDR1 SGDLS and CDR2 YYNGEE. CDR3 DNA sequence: TGTGCCAGCAGCGTAGAGGGCAGGGGAAATGAGCAGTTCTTC. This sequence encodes CASSVEGRGNEQFF. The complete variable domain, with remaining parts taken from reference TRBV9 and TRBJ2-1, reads DSGVTQTPKHLITATGQRVTLRCSPRSGDLSVYWYQQSLDQGLQFLIQYYNGEERAKGNILERFSAQQFPDLHSELNLSSLELGDSALYFCASSVEGRGNEQFFGPGTRLTVL.

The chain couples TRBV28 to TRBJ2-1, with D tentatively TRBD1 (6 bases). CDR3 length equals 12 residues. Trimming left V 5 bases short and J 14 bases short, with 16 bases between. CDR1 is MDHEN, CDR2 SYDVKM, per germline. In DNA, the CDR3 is TGTGCCAGCAGTATACCGGGACATCTCGAGTTCTTC. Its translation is CASSIPGHLEFF.

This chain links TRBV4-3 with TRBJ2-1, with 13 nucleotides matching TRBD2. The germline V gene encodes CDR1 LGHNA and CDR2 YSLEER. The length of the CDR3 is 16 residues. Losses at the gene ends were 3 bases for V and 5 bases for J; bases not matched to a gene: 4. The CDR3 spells CASSQGLAGRDNEQFF. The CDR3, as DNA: TGCGCCAGCAGCCAGGGACTAGCGGGGAGAGACAATGAGCAGTTCTTC.

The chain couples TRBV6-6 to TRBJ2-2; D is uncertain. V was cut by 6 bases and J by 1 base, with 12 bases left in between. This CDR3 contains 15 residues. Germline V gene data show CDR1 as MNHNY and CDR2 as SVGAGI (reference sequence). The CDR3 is CASRKHDRNTGELFF. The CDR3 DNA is TGTGCCAGCAGAAAACACGATCGGAACACCGGGGAGCTGTTTTTT.

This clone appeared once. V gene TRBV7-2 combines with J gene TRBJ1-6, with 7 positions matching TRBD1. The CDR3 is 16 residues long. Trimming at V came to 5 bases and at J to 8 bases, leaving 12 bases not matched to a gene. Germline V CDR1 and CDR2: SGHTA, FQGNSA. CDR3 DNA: TGTGCCAGCAGCGGTCGGGACAGAAGGTTGGATTCACCCCTCCACTTT. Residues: CASSGRDRRLDSPLHF.

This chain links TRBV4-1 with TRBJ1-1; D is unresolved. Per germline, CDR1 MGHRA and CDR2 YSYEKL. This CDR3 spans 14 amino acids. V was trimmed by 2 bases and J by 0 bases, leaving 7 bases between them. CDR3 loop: CASSQRVMNTEAFF. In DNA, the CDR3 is TGCGCCAGCAGCCAAAGAGTTATGAACACTGAAGCTTTCTTT.

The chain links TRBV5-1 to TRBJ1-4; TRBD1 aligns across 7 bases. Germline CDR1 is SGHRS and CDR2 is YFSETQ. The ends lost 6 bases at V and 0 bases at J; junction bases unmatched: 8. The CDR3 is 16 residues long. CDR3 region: CASTPGTVATNEKLFF. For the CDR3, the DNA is TGCGCCAGCACCCCCGGGACAGTGGCAACTAATGAAAAACTGTTTTTT.

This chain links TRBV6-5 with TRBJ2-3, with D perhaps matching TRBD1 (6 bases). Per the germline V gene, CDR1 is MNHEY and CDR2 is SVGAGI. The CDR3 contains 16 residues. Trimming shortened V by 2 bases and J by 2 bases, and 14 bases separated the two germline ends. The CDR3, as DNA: TGTGCCAGCAGTTACGGTGGGGGCGCCGTCACAGATACGCAGTATTTT. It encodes CASSYGGGAVTDTQYF.

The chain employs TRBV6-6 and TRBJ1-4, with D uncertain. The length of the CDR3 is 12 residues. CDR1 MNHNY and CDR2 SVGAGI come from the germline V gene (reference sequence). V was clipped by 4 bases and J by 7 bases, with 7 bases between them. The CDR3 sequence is CASSSRGEKLFF. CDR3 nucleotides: TGTGCCAGCAGTTCCCGGGGTGAAAAACTGTTTTTT.

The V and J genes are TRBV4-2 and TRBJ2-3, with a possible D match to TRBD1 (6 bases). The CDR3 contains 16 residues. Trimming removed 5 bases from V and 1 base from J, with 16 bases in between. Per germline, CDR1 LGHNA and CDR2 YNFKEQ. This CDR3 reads CASSRSVRQGTDTQYF. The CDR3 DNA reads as TGTGCCAGCAGCAGATCGGTGAGACAGGGCACAGATACGCAGTATTTT.

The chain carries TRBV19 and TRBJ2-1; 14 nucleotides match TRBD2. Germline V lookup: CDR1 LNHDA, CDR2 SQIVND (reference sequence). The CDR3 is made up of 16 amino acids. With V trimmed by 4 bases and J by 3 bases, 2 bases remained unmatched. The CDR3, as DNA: TGTGCCAGTAGTAGCGGACTAGCGGGGGGCTACAATGAGCAGTTCTTC. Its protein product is CASSSGLAGGYNEQFF.

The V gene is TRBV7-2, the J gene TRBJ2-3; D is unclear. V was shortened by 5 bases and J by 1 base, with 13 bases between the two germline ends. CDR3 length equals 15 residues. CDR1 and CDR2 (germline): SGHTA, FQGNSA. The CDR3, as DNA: TGTGCCAGCAGCACTACCCCCTCCGGCACAGATACGCAGTATTTT. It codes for CASSTTPSGTDTQYF.

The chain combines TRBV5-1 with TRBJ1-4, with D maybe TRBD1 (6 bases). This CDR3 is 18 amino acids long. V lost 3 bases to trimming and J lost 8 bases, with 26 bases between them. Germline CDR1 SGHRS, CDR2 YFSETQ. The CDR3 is CASSWGVLVRGLHEKLFF. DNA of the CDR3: TGCGCCAGCAGCTGGGGTGTTTTAGTCAGGGGCTTACACGAAAAACTGTTTTTT.

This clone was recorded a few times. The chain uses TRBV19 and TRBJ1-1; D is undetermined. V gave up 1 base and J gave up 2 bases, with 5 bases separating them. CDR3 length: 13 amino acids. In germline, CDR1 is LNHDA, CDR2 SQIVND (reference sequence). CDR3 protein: CASSIGHNTEAFF. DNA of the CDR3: TGTGCCAGTAGTATAGGACATAACACTGAAGCTTTCTTT.

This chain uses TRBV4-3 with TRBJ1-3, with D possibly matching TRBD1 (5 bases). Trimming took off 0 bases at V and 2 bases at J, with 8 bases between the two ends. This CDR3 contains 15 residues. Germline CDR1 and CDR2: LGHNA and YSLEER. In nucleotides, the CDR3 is TGCGCCAGCAGCCAAGATCGCAGGGCTGGAAACACCATATATTTT. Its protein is CASSQDRRAGNTIYF.

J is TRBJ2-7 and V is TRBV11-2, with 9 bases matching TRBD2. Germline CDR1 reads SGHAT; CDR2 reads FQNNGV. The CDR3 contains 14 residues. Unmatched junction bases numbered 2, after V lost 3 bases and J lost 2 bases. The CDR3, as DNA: TGTGCCAGCAGCTTGACTAGCGGAACCTACGAGCAGTACTTC. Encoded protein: CASSLTSGTYEQYF.

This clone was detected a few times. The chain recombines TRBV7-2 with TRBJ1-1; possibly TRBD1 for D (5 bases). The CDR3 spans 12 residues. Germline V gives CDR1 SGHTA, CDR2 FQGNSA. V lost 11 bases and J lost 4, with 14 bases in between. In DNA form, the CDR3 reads TGTGCCTCAGGAGGGGTATTCACTGAAGCTTTCTTT. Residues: CASGGVFTEAFF.

The CDR3 DNA follows: TGCGCCAGCAATTCGGCGGGTGCGAACACTGAAGCTTTCTTT. Residues: CASNSAGANTEAFF. The chain couples TRBV5-1 to TRBJ1-1, with no clear D. Germline values: CDR1 SGHRS, CDR2 YFSETQ. The V end was cut by 6 bases, the J end by 1 base, with 13 bases between. There are 14 residues in the CDR3.

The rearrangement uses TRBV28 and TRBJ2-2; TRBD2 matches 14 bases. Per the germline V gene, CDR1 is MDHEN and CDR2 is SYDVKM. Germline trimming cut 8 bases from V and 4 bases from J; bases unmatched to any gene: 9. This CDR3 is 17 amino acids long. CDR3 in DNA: TGTGCCAGCGGCTCCTCCGGACTAGCGGGGGGCACCGGGGAGCTGTTTTTT. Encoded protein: CASGSSGLAGGTGELFF.